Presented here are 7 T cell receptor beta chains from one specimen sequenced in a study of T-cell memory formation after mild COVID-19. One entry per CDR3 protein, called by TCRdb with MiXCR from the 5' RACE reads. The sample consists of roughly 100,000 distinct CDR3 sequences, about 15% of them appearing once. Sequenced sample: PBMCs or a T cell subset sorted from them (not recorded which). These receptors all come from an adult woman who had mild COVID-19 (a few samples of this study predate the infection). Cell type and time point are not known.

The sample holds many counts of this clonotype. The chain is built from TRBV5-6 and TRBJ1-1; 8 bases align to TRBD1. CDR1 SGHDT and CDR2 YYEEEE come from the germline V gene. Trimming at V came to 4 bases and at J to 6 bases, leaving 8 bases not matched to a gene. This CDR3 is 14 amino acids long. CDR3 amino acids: CASSPGTGGAEAFF. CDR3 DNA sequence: TGTGCCAGCAGCCCGGGGACAGGAGGTGCTGAAGCTTTCTTT.

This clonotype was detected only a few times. DNA of the CDR3: TGTGCCAGCAGCTTTAGGTGGCAGGGCGGATACAATGAGCAGTTCTTC. This sequence encodes CASSFRWQGGYNEQFF. The chain carries TRBV7-8 and TRBJ2-1; TRBD1 might be the D (5 bases). The CDR3 runs to 16 residues. V lost 3 bases and J 4 bases, leaving 16 bases between the germline ends. CDR1 and CDR2 (germline): SGHVS, FQNEAQ. Filled out from reference TRBV7-8 and TRBJ2-1, the complete variable domain reads GAGVSQSPRYKVAKRGQDVALRCDPISGHVSLFWYQQALGQGPEFLTYFQNEAQLDKSGLPSDRFFAERPEGSVSTLKIQRTQQEDSAVYLCASSFRWQGGYNEQFFGPGTRLTVL.

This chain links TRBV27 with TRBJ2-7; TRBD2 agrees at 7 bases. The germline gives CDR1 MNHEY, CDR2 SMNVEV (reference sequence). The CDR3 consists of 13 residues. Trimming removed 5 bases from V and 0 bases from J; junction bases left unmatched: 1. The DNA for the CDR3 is TGTGCCAGCAGTCTAGCGGCCTCCTACGAGCAGTACTTC. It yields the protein CASSLAASYEQYF.

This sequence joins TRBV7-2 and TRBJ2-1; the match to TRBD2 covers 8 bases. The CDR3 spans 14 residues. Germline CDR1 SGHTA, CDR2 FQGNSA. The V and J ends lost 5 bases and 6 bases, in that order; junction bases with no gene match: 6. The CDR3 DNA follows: TGTGCCAGCAGCCGGCGGGGGGCGCTCAATGAGCAGTTCTTC. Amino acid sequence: CASSRRGALNEQFF.

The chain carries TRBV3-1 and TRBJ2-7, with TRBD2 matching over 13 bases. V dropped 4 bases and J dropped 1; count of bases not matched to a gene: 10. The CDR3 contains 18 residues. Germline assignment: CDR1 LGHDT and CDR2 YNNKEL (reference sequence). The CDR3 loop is CASSLGLAGEYSSYEQYF. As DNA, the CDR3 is TGTGCCAGCAGCCTAGGACTAGCGGGAGAATACTCTTCCTACGAGCAGTACTTC.

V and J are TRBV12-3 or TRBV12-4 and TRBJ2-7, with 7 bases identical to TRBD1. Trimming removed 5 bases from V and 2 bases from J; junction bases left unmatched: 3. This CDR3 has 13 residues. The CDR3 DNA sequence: TGTGCCAGCAGTAGGGGACAGCCCTACGAGCAGTACTTC. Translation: CASSRGQPYEQYF.

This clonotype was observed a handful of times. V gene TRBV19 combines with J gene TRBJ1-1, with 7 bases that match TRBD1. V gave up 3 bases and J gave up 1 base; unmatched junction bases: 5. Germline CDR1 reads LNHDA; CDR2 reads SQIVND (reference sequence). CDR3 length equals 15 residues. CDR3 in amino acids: CASSIMTGTNTEAFF. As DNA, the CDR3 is TGTGCCAGTAGTATTATGACAGGGACGAACACTGAAGCTTTCTTT.